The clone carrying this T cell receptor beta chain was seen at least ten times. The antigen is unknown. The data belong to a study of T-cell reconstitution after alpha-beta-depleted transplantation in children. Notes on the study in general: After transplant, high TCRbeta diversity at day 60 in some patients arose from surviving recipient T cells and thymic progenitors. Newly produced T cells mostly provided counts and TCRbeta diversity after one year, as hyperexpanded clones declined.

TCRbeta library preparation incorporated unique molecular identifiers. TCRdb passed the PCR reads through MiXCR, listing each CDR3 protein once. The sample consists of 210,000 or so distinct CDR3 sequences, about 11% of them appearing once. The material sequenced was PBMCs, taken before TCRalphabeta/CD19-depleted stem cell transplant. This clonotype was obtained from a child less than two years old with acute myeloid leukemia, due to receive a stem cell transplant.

For the CDR3, the DNA is TGTGCCAGCAGCTCCGGGACAGGGGAAGAAAAACTGTTTTTT. Translation: CASSSGTGEEKLFF. J is TRBJ1-4 and V is TRBV28; 10 nucleotides match TRBD1. The germline gives CDR1 MDHEN, CDR2 SYDVKM. After removal of 6 bases from V and 8 bases from J, the junction contained 6 bases not matched to a gene. The CDR3 consists of 14 residues.